This T cell receptor (beta chain) emerged from a study of Graves' ophthalmopathy and Graves' hyperthyroidism. Whole-study context: The study drew peripheral blood at initial diagnosis, before any treatment. Study-wide findings and caveats: The blood repertoire also included most expanded thyroid clonotypes above 0.001 frequency. Predictions made by the model for ophthalmopathy progression reached approximately 70% sensitivity and almost 75% specificity.

Using RNA transcripts, the TCR beta CDR3 regions were amplified. An initial RT-PCR round employing HTBI primers preceded a second-round multiplex PCR. Via MiXCR, TCRdb re-called the multiplex PCR reads, giving one row per CDR3 protein. The table includes over 150,000 distinct CDR3 sequences, around two fifths detected once. CDR3 length equals 14 residues. V lost 5 bases and J lost 6; bases outside the gene matches: 5. Germline V gene lookup returns CDR1 SNHLY and CDR2 FYNNEI. Of note for this clonotype: The antigen is not known.

The rearrangement uses TRBV2 and TRBJ1-5, with TRBD1 matching over 9 bases. The TCR was taken from a woman aged 40 to 50 with Graves' ophthalmopathy. The sequencing sample was made of peripheral blood. The CDR3 region is CASSRDRVIQPQHF. CDR3 DNA sequence: TGTGCCAGCAGTAGGGACAGGGTCATTCAGCCCCAGCATTTT.